A single sample is the source of the 29 T cell receptor beta chains below, sequenced in a study of blood T cells in healthy people across ages. Together with a sample-barcoded 5' primer, a J-beta primer mix was included in a second PCR lasting roughly 6 to 12 cycles. TCRdb redid the calling of the 5' RACE reads with MiXCR, one entry per CDR3 protein. The sample includes around 690,000 distinct CDR3 sequences, roughly three fifths seen only once; the top ten take over 30%. The sequenced material came from blood. All receptors derive from a man aged 55 to 70 in good health.

This clonotype has only a few counts. The chain recombines TRBV20-1 with TRBJ2-5, with 7 bases fitting TRBD2. The CDR3 loop spans 13 amino acids. Germline CDR1 is DFQATT and CDR2 is SNEGSKA (reference sequence). V was pared by 6 bases and J by 0 bases, with 4 bases of the junction left unmatched. The CDR3 reads CSAGGGHQETQYF. The CDR3 region has the DNA TGCAGTGCGGGCGGGGGACACCAAGAGACCCAGTACTTC.

CDR3 amino acids: CASSQTGGDYGYTF. DNA of the CDR3: TGCGCCAGCAGTCAGACAGGGGGCGACTATGGCTACACCTTC. This chain uses TRBV5-1 with TRBJ1-2, with 10 bases lining up with TRBD1. The J segment lost 3 bases and the V segment lost 5 bases, leaving 4 bases of the junction unmatched. CDR3 size: 14 residues. Germline V CDR1 and CDR2: SGHRS, YFSETQ.

V and J are TRBV27 and TRBJ2-3, with a weak D call TRBD2 (6 bases). The germline V gene encodes CDR1 MNHEY and CDR2 SMNVEV (reference sequence). Trimming removed 3 bases from V and 2 bases from J, with 15 bases in between. This CDR3 comprises 16 residues. The CDR3 bases are TGTGCCAGCAGTTTTAGGAGGGGATCGTCCACAGATACGCAGTATTTT. Translation: CASSFRRGSSTDTQYF.

The V call is TRBV28, the J call TRBJ1-1; D remains ambiguous. The V end was cut by 8 bases, the J end by 1 base, with 8 bases between. From germline, CDR1 is MDHEN and CDR2 SYDVKM. This CDR3 contains 12 residues. CDR3 DNA: TGTGCCAGCCTACGAAGGAACACTGAAGCTTTCTTT. It yields the protein CASLRRNTEAFF.

The rearrangement links TRBV12-3 or TRBV12-4 to TRBJ2-1; 10 nucleotides match TRBD2. After removal of 3 bases from V and 7 bases from J, the junction contained 9 bases not matched to a gene. This CDR3 spans 16 amino acids. The CDR3 region is CASSFGSGGASNEQFF. CDR3 coding DNA: TGTGCCAGCAGTTTTGGGAGCGGGGGGGCATCGAATGAGCAGTTCTTC.

The chain employs TRBV2 and TRBJ2-5; 12 bases are a match to TRBD2. Germline loops: CDR1 SNHLY, CDR2 FYNNEI. The length of the CDR3 is 15 residues. V lost 8 bases to trimming and J lost 0 bases; unmatched junction nucleotides: 4. The DNA of the CDR3 is TGTGCCAGCGGAACTAGCGGGGGGCACCAAGAGACCCAGTACTTC. Its translation is CASGTSGGHQETQYF.

The chain couples TRBV5-4 to TRBJ2-3, with 13 bases that match TRBD2. The germline CDR1 and CDR2 sequences are SGHNT and YYREEE (reference sequence). The V gene end was trimmed by 2 bases and the J gene end by 5 bases; junction bases not matched to a gene: 2. The CDR3 is 15 residues long. CDR3 nucleotide sequence: TGTGCCAGCAGCTTAAGACTAGCGGGGGGAGATACGCAGTATTTT. Its protein is CASSLRLAGGDTQYF.

This chain connects TRBV6-6 to TRBJ1-2; the match to TRBD1 covers 9 bases. Losses at the gene ends were 8 bases for V and 6 bases for J; bases not matched to a gene: 13. This CDR3 contains 15 residues. The germline V gene has CDR1 MNHNY and CDR2 SVGAGI (reference sequence). CDR3 residues: CASRPWTGAADGYTF. In DNA, the CDR3 is TGTGCCAGCCGACCATGGACAGGGGCGGCGGATGGCTACACCTTC.

The chain uses TRBV20-1 and TRBJ1-6; 7 bases agree with TRBD1. The V gene end was trimmed by 0 bases and the J gene end by 15 bases; junction bases not matched to a gene: 14. The CDR3 has 15 amino acids. Germline V gives CDR1 DFQATT, CDR2 SNEGSKA (reference sequence). The CDR3 DNA reads TGCAGTGCTAGAGATCAGTCCCGCGGACAGGCCCTCCTCCACTTT. This translates into CSARDQSRGQALLHF.

This chain joins TRBV7-2 and TRBJ2-3, with 8 bases that match TRBD1. CDR1 and CDR2 (germline): SGHTA, FQGNSA. V was pared by 2 bases and J by 2 bases, with 3 bases of the junction left unmatched. CDR3 length: 15 amino acids. The CDR3 nucleotides read TGTGCCAGCAGCTTATACAGGGGGGACACAGATACGCAGTATTTT. Its translation is CASSLYRGDTDTQYF. Combining the CDR3 with reference TRBV7-2 and TRBJ2-3 gives the whole variable domain GAGVSQSPSNKVTEKGKDVELRCDPISGHTALYWYRQSLGQGLEFLIYFQGNSAPDKSGLPSDRFSAERTGGSVSTLTIQRTQQEDSAVYLCASSLYRGDTDTQYFGPGTRLTVL.

CDR3: CASSANPTTQGVETQYF. For the CDR3, the DNA is TGTGCCAGCAGCGCCAATCCGACTACCCAAGGGGTAGAGACGCAGTATTTT. This sequence joins TRBV9 and TRBJ2-3; possibly TRBD1 or TRBD2 for D (5 bases each). The CDR3 contains 17 residues. In germline, CDR1 is SGDLS, CDR2 YYNGEE. Trimming took 3 bases from V and 9 from J, leaving 26 bases between them.

CDR3: CASAPGVPISYEQYF. Written as DNA, the CDR3 is TGTGCCAGCGCCCCCGGGGTCCCCATATCCTACGAGCAGTACTTC. The rearrangement joins TRBV7-9 to TRBJ2-7, with D possibly TRBD2 on 5 matching bases. V was cut by 8 bases and J by 1 base, with 18 bases left in between. Germline values: CDR1 SEHNR, CDR2 FQNEAQ (reference sequence). CDR3 length: 15 residues.

This clonotype turned up a few times. V is TRBV20-1 and J is TRBJ2-3, with TRBD2 matching over 9 bases. Germline V gene lookup returns CDR1 DFQATT and CDR2 SNEGSKA (reference sequence). The CDR3 is made up of 14 amino acids. Trimming took 4 bases from V and 0 from J; bases not matched to a gene: 2. CDR3 DNA: TGCAGTGCTATTAGCGGGGGAAGCACAGATACGCAGTATTTT. Translating it yields CSAISGGSTDTQYF.

This clonotype was seen more than once but under ten times. The chain joins TRBV2 to TRBJ2-4, with 9 bases matching TRBD2. Germline V CDR1 and CDR2: SNHLY, FYNNEI. The junction had 14 bases not matched to a gene; V was cut back by 8 bases and J by 0 bases. The CDR3 consists of 18 residues. The CDR3 DNA is TGTGCCAGCCTTGACCCCCTAGCGGGGCGTATAGCCAAAAACATTCAGTACTTC. As protein: CASLDPLAGRIAKNIQYF.

The chain uses TRBV3-1 and TRBJ2-1; D is unclear. The V end was cut by 0 bases, the J end by 4 bases, with 10 bases between. The CDR3 is 15 residues long. The germline V gene has CDR1 LGHDT and CDR2 YNNKEL (reference sequence). DNA for the CDR3: TGTGCCAGCAGCCAAGATCCGGCAGCTTACAATGAGCAGTTCTTC. Translated: CASSQDPAAYNEQFF.

J is TRBJ2-1 and V is TRBV5-1; TRBD2 aligns across 9 bases. The germline V gene encodes CDR1 SGHRS and CDR2 YFSETQ. With 4 bases clipped from V and 1 base from J, the junction kept 6 bases outside the gene matches. This CDR3 is built from 16 residues. The CDR3, as DNA: TGCGCCAGCAGCCCGACTAGCGGTCTTTCCTACAATGAGCAGTTCTTC. As protein: CASSPTSGLSYNEQFF.

This clonotype has only a few counts. The J gene is TRBJ2-5, the V gene TRBV20-1; D could derive from TRBD1 or TRBD2 (5 bases each). Germline V CDR1 and CDR2: DFQATT, SNEGSKA (reference sequence). Trimming removed 3 bases at V and 6 bases at J, with 17 bases between. The CDR3 loop spans 14 amino acids. CDR3 DNA: TGCAGTGCTAGGAGGGACGGGCAGAGGAAGACCCAGTACTTC. This codes for CSARRDGQRKTQYF.

The rearrangement joins TRBV6-2 or TRBV6-3 to TRBJ2-5; no reliable D call. This CDR3 has 15 residues. Germline V gives CDR1 MNHEY, CDR2 SVGEGT. V gave up 6 bases and J gave up 0 bases, with 14 bases separating them. The CDR3 DNA is TGTGCCAGCAGCTCACAAGCTGCGTACCAAGAGACCCAGTACTTC. Translating gives CASSSQAAYQETQYF.

The gene calls are TRBV12-3 or TRBV12-4 and TRBJ2-1; the D gene is possibly TRBD1 (6 bases). V lost 5 bases, J lost 2 bases, and 13 bases lay in between. The CDR3 has 15 residues. In DNA form, the CDR3 reads TGTGCCAGCAGTCCACCTGACAGGCCCTACAATGAGCAGTTCTTC. It yields the protein CASSPPDRPYNEQFF.

The gene calls are TRBV20-1 and TRBJ1-2, with a weak D call TRBD1 (6 bases). Looked up from germline, CDR1 is DFQATT and CDR2 is SNEGSKA (reference sequence). This CDR3 spans 18 amino acids. V lost 3 bases and J 7 bases, leaving 30 bases between the germline ends. CDR3 sequence (DNA): TGCAGTGCTAGCTCGAGGGCAGGGGCGACTACCTTCGCACGTGGCTACACCTTC. It codes for CSASSRAGATTFARGYTF.

The chain carries TRBV12-3 or TRBV12-4 and TRBJ2-3; unclear D gene. The CDR3 consists of 16 residues. V lost 1 base and J lost 2, with 13 bases in between. In nucleotides, the CDR3 is TGTGCCAGCAGTTTAGGAGTTCCACGTGTCACAGATACGCAGTATTTT. This translates into CASSLGVPRVTDTQYF.

Comment on this clonotype: This may arise from a read error, as a much more abundant clone is one base away. In DNA, the CDR3 is TGTGCCATCAGTGACCACGGACGGGGCGCCAATGAAAAACTGTTTTTT. It encodes CAISDHGRGANEKLFF. The chain combines TRBV10-3 with TRBJ1-4, with D possibly matching TRBD1 (5 bases). The CDR3 is 16 residues long. Deletions cut 3 bases from V and 5 bases from J, with 16 bases between. Germline CDR1 ENHRY, CDR2 SYGVKD.

The chain links TRBV5-1 to TRBJ2-5; 9 positions agree with TRBD1. The J call may be mistaken, given a closer DNA end match to TRBJ2-7. Germline CDR1 is SGHRS and CDR2 is YFSETQ. The CDR3 runs 16 residues. The CDR3 region is CASSSFTGGGYYEQYF. The CDR3 nucleotides read TGCGCCAGCAGCTCCTTTACAGGGGGCGGCTACTACGAGCAGTACTTC.

This chain links TRBV5-1 with TRBJ1-1, with a possible D match to TRBD1 (5 bases). The length of the CDR3 is 15 residues. The germline gives CDR1 SGHRS, CDR2 YFSETQ. Trimming took off 7 bases at V and 4 bases at J, with 20 bases between the two ends. CDR3 sequence (DNA): TGCGCCAGCCGCCCCGAGGGGTCGAGGGGCACTGAAGCTTTCTTT. It specifies CASRPEGSRGTEAFF.

DNA for the CDR3: TGTGCCAGCAGCCTCAGGGGCCCCGAAGCCAAAAACATTCAGTACTTC. Its translation is CASSLRGPEAKNIQYF. J is TRBJ2-4 and V is TRBV11-2; D is possibly TRBD1 (6 bases). This CDR3 has 16 residues. Deletions cut 5 bases from V and 0 bases from J, with 14 bases between. The germline V gene has CDR1 SGHAT and CDR2 FQNNGV.

V is TRBV4-1 and J is TRBJ2-5; 14 nucleotides line up with TRBD2. The CDR3 consists of 18 residues. The germline V gene has CDR1 MGHRA and CDR2 YSYEKL. Losses at the gene ends were 1 base for V and 3 bases for J; bases not matched to a gene: 7. The CDR3 nucleotides are TGCGCCAGCAGCCAAGTCCGGACTAGCGGGGGGCCGAAAGAGACCCAGTACTTC. Protein product: CASSQVRTSGGPKETQYF.

This clonotype was detected only a few times. This chain's CDR3 is CATSRGQNTGELFF. The DNA for the CDR3 is TGTGCCACCAGCAGGGGACAGAACACCGGGGAGCTGTTTTTT. The chain joins TRBV15 to TRBJ2-2; D possibly corresponds to TRBD1 (6 bases). There are 14 residues in the CDR3. Germline lookup yields CDR1 LNHNV and CDR2 YYDKDF (reference sequence). V was cut by 3 bases and J by 1 base, with 6 bases left in between.

This clonotype was observed a few times. This chain uses TRBV20-1 with TRBJ2-1, with D tentatively TRBD2 (5 bases). CDR3 size: 11 residues. Germline CDR1 and CDR2: DFQATT and SNEGSKA (reference sequence). The V end was cut by 6 bases, the J end by 6 bases, with 9 bases between. The CDR3 bases are TGCAGTGCCCCGGGAATCAATGAGCAGTTCTTC. Amino acid sequence: CSAPGINEQFF.

The chain recombines TRBV10-3 with TRBJ1-2; 11 bases fit TRBD1. CDR1 ENHRY and CDR2 SYGVKD come from the germline V gene. V shed 10 bases and J 6 bases; nucleotides not matched to a gene: 13. The CDR3 has 15 residues. The DNA for the CDR3 is TGTGCCAATGCCCGGACAGGGGGCGCCCTAAATGGCTACACCTTC. Translating it yields CANARTGGALNGYTF.